The subject of this entry is one T cell receptor beta chain. Its specificity is not known. Method: immunoSEQ multiplex PCR; TCRdb's copy keeps in-frame clones and lacks some. The sample lists 7,500 to 10,000 clones; roughly nine tenths were seen once. The record originates from a study of chemoradiotherapy in HPV16-positive cancers. The study, taken as a whole, reports: Non-HPV-specific T cells did not expand in tumors during treatment, whereas candidate HPV-specific clones and E7-related motifs did. HPV-specific T cells were functionally defined from only two HPV16-positive patients. In HPV16-positive patients, HPV-responsive T-cell expansion tracked better recurrence-free survival.

The sample here was blood, taken from a patient who underwent chemoradiotherapy. This clonotype was sampled from a human donor with HPV-associated anogenital cancer.

The CDR3 loop reads CASSLIGNTEAFF. The DNA for the CDR3 is TGTGCCAGCAGCTTAATAGGGAACACTGAAGCTTTCTTT. The genes are TRBV7-9 and TRBJ1-1; D remains unclear. Trimming pared 2 bases from V and 1 base from J, leaving 5 bases between. The CDR3 consists of 13 residues. The germline V gene has CDR1 SEHNR and CDR2 FQNEAQ (reference sequence).